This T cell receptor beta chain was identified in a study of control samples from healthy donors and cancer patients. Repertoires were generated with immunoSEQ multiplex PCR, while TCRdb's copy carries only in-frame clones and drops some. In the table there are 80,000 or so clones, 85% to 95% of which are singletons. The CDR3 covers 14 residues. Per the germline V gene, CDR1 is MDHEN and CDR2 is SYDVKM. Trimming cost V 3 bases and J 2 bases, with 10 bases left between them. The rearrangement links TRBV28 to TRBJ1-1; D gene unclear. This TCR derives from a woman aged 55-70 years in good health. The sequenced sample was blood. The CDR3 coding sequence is TGTGCCAGCAGTTTGGTCAGTTCTAACACTGAAGCTTTCTTT. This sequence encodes CASSLVSSNTEAFF.